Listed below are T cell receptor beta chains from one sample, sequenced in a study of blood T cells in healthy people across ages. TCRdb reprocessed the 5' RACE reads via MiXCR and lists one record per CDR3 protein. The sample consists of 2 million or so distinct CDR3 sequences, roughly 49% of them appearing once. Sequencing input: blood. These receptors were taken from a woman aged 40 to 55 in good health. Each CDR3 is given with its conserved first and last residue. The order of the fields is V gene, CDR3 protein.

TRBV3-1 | CASSQRGGNTGAFF
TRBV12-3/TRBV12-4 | CASRFAGANVLTF
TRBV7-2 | CASSLGTGRRTGELFF
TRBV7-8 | CASSIHRAIYEQYF
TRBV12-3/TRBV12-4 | CASSPRGGLWEAFF
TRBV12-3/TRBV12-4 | CASSFTGSYNEQYF
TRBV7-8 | CASSAGWDTQYF
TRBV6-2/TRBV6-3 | CASSYLRGLATTSEQFF
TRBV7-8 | CASSPMGAEETQYF
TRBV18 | CASSPSLAGFGEQFF
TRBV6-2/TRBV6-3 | CASSPNRDIRLYGYTF
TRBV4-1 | CASSPMGLAQETQYF
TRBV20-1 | CSASPTLHF
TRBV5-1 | CASSLPSGAAGDTQYF
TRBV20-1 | CSARGGQFTNYGYTF
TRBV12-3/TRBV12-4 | CASSGDPGTGDEKLFF
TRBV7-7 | CASSSGGGSGTDTQYF
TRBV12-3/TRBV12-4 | CASSFAGNEKLFF
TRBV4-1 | CASSQDSGGGVNTEAFF
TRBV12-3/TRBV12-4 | CASSLTGGRYNEQYF